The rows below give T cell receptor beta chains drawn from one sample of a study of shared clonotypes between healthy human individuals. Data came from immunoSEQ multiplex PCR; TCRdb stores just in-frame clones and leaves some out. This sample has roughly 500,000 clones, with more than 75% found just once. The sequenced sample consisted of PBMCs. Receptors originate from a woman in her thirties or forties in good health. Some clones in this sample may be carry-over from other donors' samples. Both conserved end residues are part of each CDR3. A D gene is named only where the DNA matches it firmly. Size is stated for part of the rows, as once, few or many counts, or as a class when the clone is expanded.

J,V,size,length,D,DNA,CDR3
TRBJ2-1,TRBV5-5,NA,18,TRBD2,TGTGCCAGCAGCAACGCGGGACTAGCGGGAGGCCGTTTGGATGAGCAGTTCTTC,CASSNAGLAGGRLDEQFF
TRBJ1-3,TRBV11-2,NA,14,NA,TGTGCCAGCAGCTTAGCAGGGTCCGGAAACACCATATATTTT,CASSLAGSGNTIYF
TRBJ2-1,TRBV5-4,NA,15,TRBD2,TGTGCCAGCAGCTTGGGTGGACTAGCAAACAATGAGCAGTTCTTC,CASSLGGLANNEQFF
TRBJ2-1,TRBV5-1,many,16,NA,TGCGCCAGCAGCTTGGTTGTGGGGCATACCTACAATGAGCAGTTCTTC,CASSLVVGHTYNEQFF
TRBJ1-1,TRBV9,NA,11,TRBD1,TGTGCCGCGCACAGGGGAACTGAAGCTTTCTTT,CAAHRGTEAFF
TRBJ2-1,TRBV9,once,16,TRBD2,TGTGCCAGCAGCGCCGGTCGGACTAGCGGGAGAAATGAGCAGTTCTTC,CASSAGRTSGRNEQFF
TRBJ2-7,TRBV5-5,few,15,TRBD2,TGTGCCAGCAGCTTCGGGACTAGGCCTGTGTACGAGCAGTACTTC,CASSFGTRPVYEQYF
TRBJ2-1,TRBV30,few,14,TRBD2,TGTGCCTGGAGTGTACAACTAGCGGGAGCTGAGCAGTTCTTC,CAWSVQLAGAEQFF
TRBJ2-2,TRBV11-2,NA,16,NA,TGTGCCAGCAGCCCGCGGGAGGGACAGGGGTTCGGGGAGCTGTTTTTT,CASSPREGQGFGELFF
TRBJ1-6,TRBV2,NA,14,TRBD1,TGTGCCAGCACCAAACGGGGCCAGGGGGCACCCCTCCACTTT,CASTKRGQGAPLHF
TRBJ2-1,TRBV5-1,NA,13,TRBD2,TGCGCCAGCAGCTCCGGACTAGCAGGTGAGCAGTTCTTC,CASSSGLAGEQFF
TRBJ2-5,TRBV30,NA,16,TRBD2,TGTGCCTGGAGTGTACTGGCGGGAGGGACTAAAGAGACCCAGTACTTC,CAWSVLAGGTKETQYF
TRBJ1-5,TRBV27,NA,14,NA,TGTGCCAGCAGCCCCAGGGCTAGCAATCAGCCCCAGCATTTT,CASSPRASNQPQHF
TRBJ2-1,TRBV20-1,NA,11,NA,TGCAGTGCTAGAGTTTTAAATGAGCAGTTCTTC,CSARVLNEQFF
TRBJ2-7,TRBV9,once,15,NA,TGTGCCAGCAGCGTAGGTCCAGGGTACTCCTACGAGCAGTACTTC,CASSVGPGYSYEQYF
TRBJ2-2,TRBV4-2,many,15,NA,TGTGCCAGCAGCCAAGATGATGGGGGAGTTGTGGAGCTGTTTTTT,CASSQDDGGVVELFF
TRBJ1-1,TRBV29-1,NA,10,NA,TGCAGCGGCGCGAACACTGAAGCTTTCTTT,CSGANTEAFF
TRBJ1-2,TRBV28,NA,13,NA,TGTGCCAGCAGTTTTGAGGCAGGCTCTGGCTACACCTTC,CASSFEAGSGYTF
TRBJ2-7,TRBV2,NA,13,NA,TGTGCCATGGGGACTGGAAGACTATACGAGCAGTACTTC,CAMGTGRLYEQYF
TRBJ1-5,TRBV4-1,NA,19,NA,TGCGCCAGCAGCCAACAAAAGCCCGGGACAAAGGTTGACAATCAGCCCCAGCATTTT,CASSQQKPGTKVDNQPQHF
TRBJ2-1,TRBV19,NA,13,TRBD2,TGTGCCAGTAGTGGGACTAGCGGGAATGAGCAGTTCTTC,CASSGTSGNEQFF
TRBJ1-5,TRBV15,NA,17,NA,TGTGCCACCAGCCGCCAGTTCGGGACCGCTGGGAATCAGCCCCAGCATTTT,CATSRQFGTAGNQPQHF
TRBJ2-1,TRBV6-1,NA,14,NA,TGTGCCAGCACAAAGAGCGGCTCCTACAATGAGCAGTTCTTC,CASTKSGSYNEQFF
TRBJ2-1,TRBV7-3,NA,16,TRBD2,TGTGCCAGCAGCTTTTCTGGGACTAGCGCGTACAATGAGCAGTTCTTC,CASSFSGTSAYNEQFF
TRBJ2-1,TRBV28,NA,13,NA,TGTGCCAGCAGTCAGCCCCAACACAATGAGCAGTTCTTC,CASSQPQHNEQFF
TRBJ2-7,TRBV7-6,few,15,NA,TGTGCCAGCAGCTTAGGGTTGGGGGACTCCTACGAGCAGTACTTC,CASSLGLGDSYEQYF
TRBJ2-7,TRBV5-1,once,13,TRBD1,TGCACCAGCAGCTTACAGGGGTCCTACGAGCAGTACTTC,CTSSLQGSYEQYF
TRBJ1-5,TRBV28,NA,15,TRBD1,TGTGCCAGCAGTTTAGACAGGGGGGGCAATCAGCCCCAGCATTTT,CASSLDRGGNQPQHF
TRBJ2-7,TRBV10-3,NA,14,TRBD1,TGTGCCATCAGTCTCGACAGGGCCTCCTACGAGCAGTACTTC,CAISLDRASYEQYF
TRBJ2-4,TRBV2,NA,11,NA,TGTGCCAGCAGAAACAAAAACATTCAGTACTTC,CASRNKNIQYF
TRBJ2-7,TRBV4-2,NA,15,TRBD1,TGTGCCAGCAGCCAGGGGGACAGTCGAGCCTACGAGCAGTACTTC,CASSQGDSRAYEQYF
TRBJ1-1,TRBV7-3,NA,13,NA,TGTGCCAGCAGCTCCCCAGGGGTACCTGAAGCTTTCTTT,CASSSPGVPEAFF
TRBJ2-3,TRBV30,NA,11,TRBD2,TGTGCCTGGAGTGGTGGCGGGAGGGTAAATTTT,CAWSGGGRVNF
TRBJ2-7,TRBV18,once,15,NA,TGTGCCAGCTCACCGACCCCGTCGGTCTCCTACGAGCAGTACTTC,CASSPTPSVSYEQYF
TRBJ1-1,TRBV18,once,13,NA,TGTGCCAGCTCACCATCGGGAAACACTGAAGCTTTCTTT,CASSPSGNTEAFF
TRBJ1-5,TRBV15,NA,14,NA,TGTGCCACCAGCAGAGGCGGTGGTAATCAGCCCCAGCATTTT,CATSRGGGNQPQHF
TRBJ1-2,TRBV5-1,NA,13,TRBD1,TGCGCCAGCAGCTGGGGGACAGAAGATGGCTACACCTTC,CASSWGTEDGYTF
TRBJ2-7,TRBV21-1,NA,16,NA,TGTGCCAGCAGCAAACCAAGCGACCTCCACTATGGCGAGCAGTACTTC,CASSKPSDLHYGEQYF
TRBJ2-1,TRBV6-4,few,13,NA,TGTGCCAGCAGTGAAACAGACTACAATGAGCAGTTCTTC,CASSETDYNEQFF
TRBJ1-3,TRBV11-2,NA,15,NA,TGTGCCAGCAGCCCCCACGTAGTAGCTGGAAACGCCATATATTTT,CASSPHVVAGNAIYF
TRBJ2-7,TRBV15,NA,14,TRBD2,TGTGCCACCAGCAGCCTAGCGGGAGGGAACGAGCAGTACTTC,CATSSLAGGNEQYF
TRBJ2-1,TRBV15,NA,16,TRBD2,TGTGCCACCAGCAGAAACCTAGCGGGTCCCTACAATGAGCAGTTCTTC,CATSRNLAGPYNEQFF
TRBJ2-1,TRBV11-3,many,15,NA,TGTGCCAGCAGCCCCTTCGAAGGCCCCTACAATGAGCAGTTCTTC,CASSPFEGPYNEQFF
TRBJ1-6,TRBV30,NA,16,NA,TGTGCCTGGAGTCGACGGCCTAGCTCCTATAATTCACCCCTCCACTTT,CAWSRRPSSYNSPLHF
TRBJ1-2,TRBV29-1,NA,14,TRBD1,TGCAGCGTTGAAAATCGCGGGACAGGAAACGGCTACACCTTC,CSVENRGTGNGYTF
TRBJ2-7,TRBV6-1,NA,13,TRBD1,TGTGCCAGCCCCGGGACAGGCATTTACGAGCAGTACTTC,CASPGTGIYEQYF
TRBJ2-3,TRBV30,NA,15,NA,TGTGCCTGGACAAAAGGGGCAAGGGTGACAGATACGCAGTACTTT,CAWTKGARVTDTQYF
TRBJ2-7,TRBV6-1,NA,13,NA,TGTGCCAGCTCCAAGGGGGTTTTCGACGAGCAGTACTTC,CASSKGVFDEQYF
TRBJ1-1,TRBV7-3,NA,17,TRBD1,TGTGCCAGCAGCTCCCTCCCGACAACAGGGGGCAACACTGAAGCTTTCTTT,CASSSLPTTGGNTEAFF
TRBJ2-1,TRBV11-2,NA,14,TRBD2,TGTGCCAGCAGCTTAGGGGGGGGTTGGAATGAGCAGTTCTTC,CASSLGGGWNEQFF
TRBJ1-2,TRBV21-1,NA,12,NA,TGTGCCAGTCACCGGGACAGCGCTGGCTACACCTTC,CASHRDSAGYTF
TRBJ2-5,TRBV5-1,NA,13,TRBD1,TGCGCCAGCAGAATACAGGGGGAAGAGACCCAGTACTTC,CASRIQGEETQYF